The entry that follows covers one T cell receptor beta chain sequence. Its antigen remains unidentified. The sample belongs to a study of T cells after yellow fever vaccination. General study findings and limits: Most clones from primary vaccination were detected again post-booster (96% CD4, 70% to 90% CD8).

For TCR, cDNA came from 5'RACE template switching, which added a universal primer site and UMIs. Each CDR3 protein gets one entry after TCRdb re-called the 5' RACE reads with MiXCR. Of over 300,000 distinct CDR3 sequences listed, around 7% are singletons. CDR1 and CDR2 from the germline V gene are MNHEY and SVGEGT. The CDR3 has 15 amino acids. V was clipped by 3 bases and J by 1 base, with 11 bases between them. The receptor's source is a man aged 18 to 29 who received the YFV17D yellow fever vaccine. This rearrangement joins TRBV6-2 or TRBV6-3 to TRBJ2-3, with D possibly TRBD1 on 6 matching bases. The source material was PBMCs, sampled roughly 47 days after the first yellow fever vaccination. The CDR3, as DNA: TGTGCCAGCAGTTATGTCAGGGGAGGCACAGATACGCAGTATTTT. It specifies CASSYVRGGTDTQYF.